Following are 4 T cell receptor beta chains from one sample sequenced in a study of T cells in Graves' hyperthyroidism and ophthalmopathy. RNA transcripts provided the source from which TCR beta CDR3 regions were amplified. TCR CDR3 underwent first-round RT-PCR with the HTBI primer set. MiXCR was run by TCRdb on the multiplex PCR reads, yielding one entry per CDR3 protein. The sample includes approximately 560,000 distinct CDR3 sequences, around a sixth of them seen just once. Sequencing used blood. The receptors were gathered from a woman aged 25-40 years with Graves' hyperthyroidism.

In this sample, this clonotype turned up many times. The chain uses TRBV3-1 and TRBJ2-1; 11 bases align to TRBD1. Germline V gene sequence: CDR1 LGHDT, CDR2 YNNKEL (reference sequence). The ends lost 2 bases at V and 3 bases at J; junction bases unmatched: 3. The CDR3 sequence is 16 residues long. DNA of the CDR3: TGTGCCAGCAGCCAATTCGGGACAGGGGGCTACAATGAGCAGTTCTTC. Translated, it gives CASSQFGTGGYNEQFF.

This clonotype was recorded at least ten times. V gene TRBV2 combines with J gene TRBJ2-5, with TRBD2 identical over 10 bases. The junction had 18 bases not matched to a gene; V was cut back by 4 bases and J by 7 bases. Per the germline V gene, CDR1 is SNHLY and CDR2 is FYNNEI. CDR3 size: 18 residues. In nucleotides, the CDR3 is TGTGCCAGCAGTGGTGTCGGGACTAGCGCCCCACGGGCAGGGACCCAGTACTTC. Protein product: CASSGVGTSAPRAGTQYF.

This clonotype was recorded at least ten times. V usage is TRBV18 and J usage is TRBJ2-1, with D maybe TRBD2 (6 bases). V was shortened by 0 bases and J by 6 bases, with 12 bases between the two germline ends. The CDR3 is 15 residues long. Germline CDR1 and CDR2: KGHSH and LQKENI. CDR3 residues: CASSPPTGEGNEQFF. The DNA of the CDR3 is TGTGCCAGCTCACCACCGACGGGAGAGGGCAATGAGCAGTTCTTC. The full variable domain, completed using reference TRBV18 and TRBJ2-1, is NAGVMQNPRHLVRRRGQEARLRCSPMKGHSHVYWYRQLPEEGLKFMVYLQKENIIDESGMPKERFSAEFPKEGPSILRIQQVVRGDSAAYFCASSPPTGEGNEQFFGPGTRLTVL.

At least ten counts were recorded for this clonotype. The chain has TRBV12-3 or TRBV12-4 and TRBJ2-2; D may correspond to TRBD1 or TRBD2 (5 bases each). With 6 bases removed from V and 4 bases from J, the gap between germline ends came to 18 bases. The CDR3 totals 16 residues. The CDR3 DNA follows: TGTGCCAGCAGCCCCGGGAACAGGAGGAGCACCGGGGAGCTGTTTTTT. Residues: CASSPGNRRSTGELFF.